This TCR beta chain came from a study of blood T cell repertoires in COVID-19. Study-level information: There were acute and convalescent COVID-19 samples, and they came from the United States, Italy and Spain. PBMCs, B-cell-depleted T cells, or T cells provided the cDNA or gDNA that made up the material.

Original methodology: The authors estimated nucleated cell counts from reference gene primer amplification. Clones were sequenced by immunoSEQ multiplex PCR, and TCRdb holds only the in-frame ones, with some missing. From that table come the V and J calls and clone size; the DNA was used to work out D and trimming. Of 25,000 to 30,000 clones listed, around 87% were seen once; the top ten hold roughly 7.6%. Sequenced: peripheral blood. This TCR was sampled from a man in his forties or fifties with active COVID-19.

DNA for the CDR3: TGCGCCAGCAGTGAGGCACTAGCCGGTGAGCAGTTCTTC. Its translation is CASSEALAGEQFF. The J gene is TRBJ2-1, the V gene TRBV10-2, with a weak D call TRBD2 (6 bases). Germline CDR1 reads WSHSY; CDR2 reads SAAADI. The CDR3 totals 13 residues. Trimming took 2 bases from V and 9 from J, leaving 11 bases between them.